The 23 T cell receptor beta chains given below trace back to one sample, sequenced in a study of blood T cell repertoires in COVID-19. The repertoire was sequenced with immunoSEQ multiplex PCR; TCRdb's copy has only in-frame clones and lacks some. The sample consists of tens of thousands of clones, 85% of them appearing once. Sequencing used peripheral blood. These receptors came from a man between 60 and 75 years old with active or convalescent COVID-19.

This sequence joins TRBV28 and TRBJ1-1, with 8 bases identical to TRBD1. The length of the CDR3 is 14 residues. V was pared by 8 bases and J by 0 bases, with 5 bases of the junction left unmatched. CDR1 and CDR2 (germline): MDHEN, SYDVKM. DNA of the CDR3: TGTGCCAGCGGTCAGGGGGCATTGAACACTGAAGCTTTCTTT. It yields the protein CASGQGALNTEAFF.

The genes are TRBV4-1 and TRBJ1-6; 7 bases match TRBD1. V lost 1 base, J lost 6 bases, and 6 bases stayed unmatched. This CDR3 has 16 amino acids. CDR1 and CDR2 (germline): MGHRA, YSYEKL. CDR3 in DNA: TGCGCCAGCAGCCAAGGTTCTACAGGGGTTAATTCACCCCTCCACTTT. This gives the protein CASSQGSTGVNSPLHF.

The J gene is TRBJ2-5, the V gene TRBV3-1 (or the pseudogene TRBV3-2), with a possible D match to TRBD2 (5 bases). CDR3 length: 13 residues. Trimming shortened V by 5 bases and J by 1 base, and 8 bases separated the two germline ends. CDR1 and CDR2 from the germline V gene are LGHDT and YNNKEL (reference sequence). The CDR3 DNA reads TGTGCCAGCAGCTCGAGCGGCCAAGAGACCCAGTACTTC. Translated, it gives CASSSSGQETQYF.

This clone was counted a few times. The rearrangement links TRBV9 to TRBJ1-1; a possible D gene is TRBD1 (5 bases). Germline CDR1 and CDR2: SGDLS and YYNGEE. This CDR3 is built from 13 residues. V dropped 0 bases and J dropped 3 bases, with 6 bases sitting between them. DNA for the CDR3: TGTGCCAGCAGCGTAGGCAGGGACACTGAAGCTTTCTTT. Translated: CASSVGRDTEAFF.

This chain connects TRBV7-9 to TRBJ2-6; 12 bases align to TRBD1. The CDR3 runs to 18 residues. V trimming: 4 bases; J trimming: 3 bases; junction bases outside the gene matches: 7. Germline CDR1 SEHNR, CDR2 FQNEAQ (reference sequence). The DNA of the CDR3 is TGTGCCAGCAGCTCGACCGGGACAGGGGGCTTTGGGGCCAACGTCCTGACTTTC. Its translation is CASSSTGTGGFGANVLTF.

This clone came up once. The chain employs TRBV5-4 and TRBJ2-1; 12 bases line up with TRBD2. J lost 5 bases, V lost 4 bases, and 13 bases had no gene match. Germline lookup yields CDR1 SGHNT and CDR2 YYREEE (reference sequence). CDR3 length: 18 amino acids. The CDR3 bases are TGTGCCAGCAGCCAAGGGGCTAGCGGGAGGGGGGCTAACAATGAGCAGTTCTTC. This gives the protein CASSQGASGRGANNEQFF.

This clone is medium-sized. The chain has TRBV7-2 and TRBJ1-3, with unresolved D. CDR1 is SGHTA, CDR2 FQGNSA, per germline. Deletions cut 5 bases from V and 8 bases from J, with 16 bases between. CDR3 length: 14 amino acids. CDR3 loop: CASSPSPFADTIYF. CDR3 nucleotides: TGTGCCAGCAGCCCGTCCCCATTTGCGGACACCATATATTTT.

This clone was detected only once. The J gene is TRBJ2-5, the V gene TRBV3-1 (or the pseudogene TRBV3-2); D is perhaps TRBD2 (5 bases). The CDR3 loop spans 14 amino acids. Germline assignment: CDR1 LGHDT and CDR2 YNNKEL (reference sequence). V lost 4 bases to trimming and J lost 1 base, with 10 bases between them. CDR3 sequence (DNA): TGTGCCAGCAGCCGTCGGACTTTCCAAGAGACCCAGTACTTC. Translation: CASSRRTFQETQYF.

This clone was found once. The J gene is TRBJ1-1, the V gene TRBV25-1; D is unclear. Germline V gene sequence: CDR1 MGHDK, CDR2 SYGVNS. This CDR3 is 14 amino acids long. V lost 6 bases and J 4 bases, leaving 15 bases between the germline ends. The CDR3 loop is CASSRESLGTEAFF. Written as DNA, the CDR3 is TGTGCCAGCAGCCGGGAGAGCCTGGGCACTGAAGCTTTCTTT.

The CDR3 DNA reads TGTGCCAGCAGGCCCTTTACTAGCGGGAGAGGGACAGATACGCAGTATTTT. It specifies CASRPFTSGRGTDTQYF. The chain recombines TRBV7-9 with TRBJ2-3, with TRBD2 identical over 11 bases. Unmatched junction bases numbered 11, after V lost 6 bases and J lost 3 bases. The CDR3 consists of 17 residues. Germline loops: CDR1 SEHNR, CDR2 FQNEAQ (reference sequence).

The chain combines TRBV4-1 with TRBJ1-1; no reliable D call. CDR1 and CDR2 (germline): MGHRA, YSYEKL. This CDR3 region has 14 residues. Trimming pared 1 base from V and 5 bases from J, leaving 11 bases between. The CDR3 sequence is CASSQVLGGTEAFF. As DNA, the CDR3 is TGCGCCAGCAGCCAAGTTCTGGGAGGGACTGAAGCTTTCTTT.

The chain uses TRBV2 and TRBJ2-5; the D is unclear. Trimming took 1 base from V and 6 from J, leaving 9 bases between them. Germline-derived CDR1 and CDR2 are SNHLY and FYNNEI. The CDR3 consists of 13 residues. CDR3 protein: CASSEDNAQTQYF. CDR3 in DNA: TGTGCCAGCAGTGAAGACAATGCCCAGACCCAGTACTTC.

The CDR3: CASSSARLALAGELFF. DNA for the CDR3: TGTGCCAGCAGCTCCGCTCGACTAGCGCTCGCCGGGGAGCTGTTTTTT. The genes are TRBV7-2 and TRBJ2-2; 8 positions agree with TRBD2. The V gene's germline CDR1 is SGHTA and CDR2 FQGNSA. V shed 4 bases and J 6 bases; nucleotides not matched to a gene: 10. The CDR3 is 16 residues long.

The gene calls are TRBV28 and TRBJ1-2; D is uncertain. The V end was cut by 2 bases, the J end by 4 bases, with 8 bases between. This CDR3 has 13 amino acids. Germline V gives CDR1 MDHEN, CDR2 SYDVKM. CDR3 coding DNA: TGTGCCAGCAGTTTAGGGCCCAGCTATGGCTACACCTTC. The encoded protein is CASSLGPSYGYTF.

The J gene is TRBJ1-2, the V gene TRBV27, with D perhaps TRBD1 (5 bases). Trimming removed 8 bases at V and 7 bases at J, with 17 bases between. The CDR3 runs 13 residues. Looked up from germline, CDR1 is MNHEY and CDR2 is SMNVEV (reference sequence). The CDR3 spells CASRSAQGSGYTF. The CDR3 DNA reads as TGTGCCAGCCGGAGTGCTCAGGGCAGTGGCTACACCTTC.

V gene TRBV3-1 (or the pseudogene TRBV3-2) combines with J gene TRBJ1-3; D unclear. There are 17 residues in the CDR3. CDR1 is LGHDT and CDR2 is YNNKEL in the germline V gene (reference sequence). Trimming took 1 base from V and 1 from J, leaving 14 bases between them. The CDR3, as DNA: TGTGCCAGCAGCCAAGCCCCTATATCATTATCTGGAAACACCATATATTTT. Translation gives CASSQAPISLSGNTIYF.

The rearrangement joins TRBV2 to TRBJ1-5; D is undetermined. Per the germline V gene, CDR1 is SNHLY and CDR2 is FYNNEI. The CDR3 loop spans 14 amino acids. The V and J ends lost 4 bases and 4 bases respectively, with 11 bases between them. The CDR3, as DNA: TGTGCCAGCAGTGGTCAGATAACGAATCAGCCCCAGCATTTT. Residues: CASSGQITNQPQHF.

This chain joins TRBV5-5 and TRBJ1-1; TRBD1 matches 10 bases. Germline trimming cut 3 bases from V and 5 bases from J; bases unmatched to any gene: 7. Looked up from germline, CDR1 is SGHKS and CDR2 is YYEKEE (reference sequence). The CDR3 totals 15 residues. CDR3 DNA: TGTGCCAGCAGCTGGGGATGGACAGGGGGAACTGAAGCTTTCTTT. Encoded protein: CASSWGWTGGTEAFF.

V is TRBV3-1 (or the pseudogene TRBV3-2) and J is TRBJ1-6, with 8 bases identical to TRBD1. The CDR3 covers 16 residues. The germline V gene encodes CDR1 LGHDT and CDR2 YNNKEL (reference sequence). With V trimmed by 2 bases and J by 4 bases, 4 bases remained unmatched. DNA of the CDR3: TGTGCCAGCAGCCAATTTCAGGGGGCGTATAATTCACCCCTCCACTTT. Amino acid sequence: CASSQFQGAYNSPLHF.

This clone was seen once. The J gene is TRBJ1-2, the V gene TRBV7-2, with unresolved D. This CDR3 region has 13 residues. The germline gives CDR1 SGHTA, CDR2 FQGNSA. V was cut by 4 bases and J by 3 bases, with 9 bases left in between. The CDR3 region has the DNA TGTGCCAGCAGCTCGTACTCCTACTATGGCTACACCTTC. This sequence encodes CASSSYSYYGYTF.

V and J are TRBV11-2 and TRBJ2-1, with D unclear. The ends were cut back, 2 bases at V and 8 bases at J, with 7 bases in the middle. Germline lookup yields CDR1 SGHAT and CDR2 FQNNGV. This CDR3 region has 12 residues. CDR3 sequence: CASSLIAHEQFF. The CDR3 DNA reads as TGTGCCAGCAGCTTAATAGCTCATGAGCAGTTCTTC.

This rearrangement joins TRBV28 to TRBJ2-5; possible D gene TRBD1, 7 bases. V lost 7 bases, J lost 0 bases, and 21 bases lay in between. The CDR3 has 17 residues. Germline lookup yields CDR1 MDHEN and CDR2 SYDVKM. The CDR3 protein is CASTQSGGGPDQETQYF. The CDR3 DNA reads TGTGCCAGCACCCAATCAGGAGGGGGCCCAGACCAAGAGACCCAGTACTTC.

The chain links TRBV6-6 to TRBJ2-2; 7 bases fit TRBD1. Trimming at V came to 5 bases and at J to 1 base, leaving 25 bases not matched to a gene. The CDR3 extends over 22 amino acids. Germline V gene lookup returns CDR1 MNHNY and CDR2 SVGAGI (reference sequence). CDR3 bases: TGTGCCAGCAGTCCGACCCGAGGACAGGCGCTTCCCCTCACAAAGAACACCGGGGAGCTGTTTTTT. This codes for CASSPTRGQALPLTKNTGELFF.